This T cell receptor beta chain was obtained from a study of T cell responses to AZD1222 COVID-19 vaccine. Study results and caveats: Following two doses of AZD1222, Spike-specific TCR breadth and depth rose. Clonal diversity may have been underestimated in mostly white British donors. Sampling that yielded the repertoires occurred only after the peak T cell response.

J was trimmed by 2 bases and V by 7 bases; bases with no gene match: 9. Germline V gene sequence: CDR1 LNHDA, CDR2 SQIVND (reference sequence). The CDR3 spans 17 residues. The analysis combined second doses at about 4 or about 12 weeks. Clones were sequenced by immunoSEQ multiplex PCR, and TCRdb holds only the in-frame ones, with some missing. Of fewer than 150,000 clones listed, more than 75% were seen once; the top ten hold approximately 3%. As to this clone: The antigen is not known.

This TCR was sampled from an adult who received the AZD1222 COVID-19 vaccine. This specimen consisted of peripheral blood, obtained 28 days after the second AZD1222 dose. The rearrangement uses TRBV19 and TRBJ2-3; TRBD2 matches at 13 bases. The CDR3 loop reads CASTPLAGGPATDTQYF. The CDR3 nucleotides read TGTGCCAGTACCCCACTAGCGGGGGGGCCAGCCACAGATACGCAGTATTTT.